Each of the 18 T cell receptor beta chains below was sequenced from the same sample in a study of blood T cell repertoires in COVID-19. Assay used: immunoSEQ multiplex PCR; TCRdb lists only in-frame clones, some missing. The table shows some 250,000 clones, with around 82% occurring only once. Sequencing was carried out using peripheral blood. The receptor set was obtained from a man of 80 years or more with acute or convalescent COVID-19.

In nucleotides, the CDR3 is TGTGCCAGCAGCCGGGACACCAATCAGCCCCAGCATTTT. Protein product: CASSRDTNQPQHF. V is TRBV6-5 and J is TRBJ1-5, with D maybe TRBD1 (6 bases). The CDR3 consists of 13 residues. Deletions cut 6 bases from V and 3 bases from J, with 9 bases between. The germline gives CDR1 MNHEY, CDR2 SVGAGI.

The chain carries TRBV5-6 and TRBJ1-1; 9 bases line up with TRBD1. V was pared by 4 bases and J by 0 bases, with 4 bases of the junction left unmatched. There are 15 residues in the CDR3. The V gene's germline CDR1 is SGHDT and CDR2 YYEEEE. CDR3 in amino acids: CASSPGTGMNTEAFF. DNA for the CDR3: TGTGCCAGCAGCCCCGGGACAGGGATGAACACTGAAGCTTTCTTT.

CDR3 loop: CASRSESGSSYNSPLHF. The CDR3 region has the DNA TGCGCCAGCAGATCGGAAAGTGGGAGCTCCTATAATTCACCCCTCCACTTT. This chain uses TRBV5-1 with TRBJ1-6; D remains unclear. The germline CDR1 and CDR2 sequences are SGHRS and YFSETQ. This CDR3 region has 17 residues. Between the trimmed V and J ends, which lost 5 bases and 0 bases, there was a span of 15 bases.

This chain links TRBV6-1 with TRBJ2-1, with 9 nucleotides matching TRBD2. Germline V CDR1 and CDR2: MNHNS, SASEGT. The CDR3 runs 20 residues. Unmatched junction bases numbered 14, after V lost 0 bases and J lost 2 bases. The CDR3, as DNA: TGTGCCAGCAGTGAAGCTGGGAGGGCTAGCGGGGTGAAAGCCTACAATGAGCAGTTCTTC. It specifies CASSEAGRASGVKAYNEQFF.

V gene TRBV6-6 combines with J gene TRBJ1-5; 8 bases are a match to TRBD1. The CDR3 runs to 15 residues. The germline gives CDR1 MNHNY, CDR2 SVGAGI (reference sequence). The V gene end was trimmed by 1 base and the J gene end by 2 bases; junction bases not matched to a gene: 1. The chain's CDR3 is CASSYLQGGNQPQHF. CDR3 sequence (DNA): TGTGCCAGCAGTTACTTACAGGGGGGCAATCAGCCCCAGCATTTT.

The V gene is TRBV6-5, the J gene TRBJ2-1, with 8 bases that match TRBD1. J lost 10 bases, V lost 4 bases, and 12 bases had no gene match. The CDR3 contains 15 residues. CDR1 MNHEY and CDR2 SVGAGI come from the germline V gene. The chain's CDR3 is CASSSPRTGKNEQFF. Here the CDR3 DNA reads TGTGCCAGCAGTTCACCGCGGACAGGGAAGAACGAGCAGTTCTTC.

The chain uses TRBV15 and TRBJ1-5; D ambiguous. The germline V gene has CDR1 LNHNV and CDR2 YYDKDF (reference sequence). This CDR3 region has 16 residues. Trimming removed 0 bases at V and 11 bases at J, with 20 bases between. This CDR3 reads CATSRDRGRELRAQHF. CDR3 nucleotide sequence: TGTGCCACCAGCAGAGATCGAGGAAGGGAGCTAAGGGCCCAGCATTTT.

V gene TRBV3-1 (or the pseudogene TRBV3-2) combines with J gene TRBJ1-3; no definite D call. Trimming took 1 base from V and 7 from J, leaving 5 bases between them. Per the germline V gene, CDR1 is LGHDT and CDR2 is YNNKEL (reference sequence). CDR3 size: 12 residues. The CDR3 DNA sequence: TGTGCCAGCAGCCAAGTAAGCAACACCATATATTTT. Translation: CASSQVSNTIYF.

The rearrangement uses TRBV6-5 and TRBJ2-1, with 9 bases lining up with TRBD1. J lost 4 bases, V lost 6 bases, and 4 bases had no gene match. This CDR3 spans 14 amino acids. Germline loops: CDR1 MNHEY, CDR2 SVGAGI. The CDR3 here is CASRRQGGYNEQFF. CDR3 DNA sequence: TGTGCCAGCAGACGACAGGGGGGATACAATGAGCAGTTCTTC.

This clone has a single count. The chain recombines TRBV19 with TRBJ1-3; D is perhaps TRBD1 (5 bases). The CDR3 runs to 15 residues. Germline V CDR1 and CDR2: LNHDA, SQIVND (reference sequence). V lost 3 bases to trimming and J lost 0 bases, with 9 bases between them. CDR3 loop: CASSIGDSSGNTIYF. The CDR3 DNA reads as TGTGCCAGTAGTATTGGAGACAGCTCTGGAAACACCATATATTTT.

The CDR3 nucleotides are TGTGCCAGCAGCTTGAACAGCTACCAATTCGGTGAGCAGTTCTTC. Residues: CASSLNSYQFGEQFF. The rearrangement links TRBV5-4 to TRBJ2-1, with D hard to call. CDR3 length: 15 residues. Germline V gene lookup returns CDR1 SGHNT and CDR2 YYREEE (reference sequence). Deletions cut 1 base from V and 9 bases from J, with 17 bases between.

The chain recombines TRBV9 with TRBJ2-1; 9 positions match TRBD2. CDR1 is SGDLS and CDR2 is YYNGEE in the germline V gene. The CDR3 sequence is 15 residues long. Unmatched junction bases numbered 5, after V lost 2 bases and J lost 5 bases. The CDR3 DNA reads as TGTGCCAGCAGCGTGTTTGCTAGCGGGGACAATGAGCAGTTCTTC. As protein: CASSVFASGDNEQFF.

The rearrangement joins TRBV10-3 to TRBJ1-4, with D possibly being TRBD1 (5 bases). Deletions cut 7 bases from V and 11 bases from J, with 20 bases between. This CDR3 contains 14 residues. Germline values: CDR1 ENHRY, CDR2 SYGVKD. The CDR3: CAINPGLQSGKLFF. The CDR3 region has the DNA TGTGCCATCAATCCGGGACTTCAATCGGGGAAACTGTTTTTT.

The chain employs TRBV7-9 and TRBJ1-4; 9 nucleotides line up with TRBD1. J gave up 4 bases and V 7 bases, and 10 bases lay outside the gene matches. Germline CDR1 reads SEHNR; CDR2 reads FQNEAQ (reference sequence). The CDR3 has 16 amino acids. CDR3 DNA sequence: TGTGCCAGCACCCCGACAGGGGGAATATATAATGAAAAACTGTTTTTT. Protein product: CASTPTGGIYNEKLFF.

The table lists this clone with a count of one. The V call is TRBV3-1 (or the pseudogene TRBV3-2), the J call TRBJ2-4; D perhaps matches TRBD2 (6 bases). Germline V gene lookup returns CDR1 LGHDT and CDR2 YNNKEL (reference sequence). Trimming stripped 1 base from V and 8 bases from J, with 15 bases between. This CDR3 contains 15 residues. Here the CDR3 DNA reads TGTGCCAGCAGCCAAGGGGACTCACGTCGGCACATTCAGTACTTC. This translates into CASSQGDSRRHIQYF.

The chain links TRBV6-2 or TRBV6-3 to TRBJ1-6, with D maybe TRBD1 (5 bases). Germline values: CDR1 MNHEY, CDR2 SVGEGT. V gave up 3 bases and J gave up 7 bases, with 19 bases separating them. This CDR3 has 17 amino acids. CDR3 DNA sequence: TGTGCCAGCAGTTATTCACCCCGACAGAGAACGAATTCACCCCTCCACTTT. Encoded protein: CASSYSPRQRTNSPLHF.

The chain couples TRBV14 to TRBJ1-5; no clear D. V was cut by 2 bases and J by 5 bases, with 10 bases left in between. The CDR3 loop spans 14 amino acids. Germline CDR1 SGHDN, CDR2 FVKESK. The CDR3 protein is CASSQSATYQPQHF. The DNA for the CDR3 is TGTGCCAGCAGCCAAAGTGCTACTTATCAGCCCCAGCATTTT.

The rearrangement uses TRBV12-3 or TRBV12-4 and TRBJ1-1; unclear D gene. The CDR3 is made up of 13 amino acids. V lost 4 bases, J lost 0 bases, and 6 bases lay in between. CDR3 nucleotide sequence: TGTGCCAGCAGTTCGTTAATGAACACTGAAGCTTTCTTT. It translates to CASSSLMNTEAFF.